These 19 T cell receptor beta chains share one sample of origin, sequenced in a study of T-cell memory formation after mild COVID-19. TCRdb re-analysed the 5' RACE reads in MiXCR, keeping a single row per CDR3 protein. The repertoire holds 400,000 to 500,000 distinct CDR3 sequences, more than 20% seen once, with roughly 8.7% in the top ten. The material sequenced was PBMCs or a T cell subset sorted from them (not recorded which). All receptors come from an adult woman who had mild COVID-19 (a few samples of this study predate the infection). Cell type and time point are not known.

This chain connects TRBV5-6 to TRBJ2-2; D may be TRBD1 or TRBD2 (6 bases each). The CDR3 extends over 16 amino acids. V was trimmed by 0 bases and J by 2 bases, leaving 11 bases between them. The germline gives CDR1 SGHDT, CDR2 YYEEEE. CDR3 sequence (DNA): TGTGCCAGCAGCTTGGGCGGGACACTAAACACCGGGGAGCTGTTTTTT. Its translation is CASSLGGTLNTGELFF.

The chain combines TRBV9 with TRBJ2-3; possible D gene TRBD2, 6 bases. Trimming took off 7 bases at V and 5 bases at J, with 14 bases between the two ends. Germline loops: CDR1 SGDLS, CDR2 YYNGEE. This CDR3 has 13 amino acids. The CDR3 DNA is TGTGCCAGCCATACCCTGGGGGGAGATACGCAGTATTTT. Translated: CASHTLGGDTQYF. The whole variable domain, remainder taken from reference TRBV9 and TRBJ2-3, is DSGVTQTPKHLITATGQRVTLRCSPRSGDLSVYWYQQSLDQGLQFLIQYYNGEERAKGNILERFSAQQFPDLHSELNLSSLELGDSALYFCASHTLGGDTQYFGPGTRLTVL.

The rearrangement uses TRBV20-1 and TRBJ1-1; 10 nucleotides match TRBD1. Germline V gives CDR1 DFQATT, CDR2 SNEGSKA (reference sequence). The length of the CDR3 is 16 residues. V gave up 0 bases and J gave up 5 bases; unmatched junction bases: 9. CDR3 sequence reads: CSARDRDRGSGTEAFF. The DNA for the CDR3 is TGCAGTGCTAGAGATCGGGACAGGGGTTCTGGGACTGAAGCTTTCTTT.

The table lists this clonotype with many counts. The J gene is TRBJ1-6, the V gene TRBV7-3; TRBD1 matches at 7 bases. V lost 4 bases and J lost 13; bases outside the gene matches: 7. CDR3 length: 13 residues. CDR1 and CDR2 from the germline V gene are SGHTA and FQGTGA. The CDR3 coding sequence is TGTGCCAGCAGCTCACGACAGGGTCGTCCCCTCCACTTT. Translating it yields CASSSRQGRPLHF.

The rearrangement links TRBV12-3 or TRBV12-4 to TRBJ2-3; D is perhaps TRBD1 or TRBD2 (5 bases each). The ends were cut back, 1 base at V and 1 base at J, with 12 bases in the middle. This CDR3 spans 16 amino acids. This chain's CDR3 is CASSLGAGRGTDTQYF. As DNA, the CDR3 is TGTGCCAGCAGTTTAGGGGCAGGGCGGGGCACAGATACGCAGTATTTT.

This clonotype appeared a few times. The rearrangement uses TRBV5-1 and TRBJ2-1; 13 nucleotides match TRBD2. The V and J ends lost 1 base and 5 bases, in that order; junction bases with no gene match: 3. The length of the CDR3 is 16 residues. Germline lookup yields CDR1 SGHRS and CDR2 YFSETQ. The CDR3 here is CASSLTGLAGDNEQFF. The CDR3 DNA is TGCGCCAGCAGCTTGACCGGACTAGCGGGGGACAATGAGCAGTTCTTC.

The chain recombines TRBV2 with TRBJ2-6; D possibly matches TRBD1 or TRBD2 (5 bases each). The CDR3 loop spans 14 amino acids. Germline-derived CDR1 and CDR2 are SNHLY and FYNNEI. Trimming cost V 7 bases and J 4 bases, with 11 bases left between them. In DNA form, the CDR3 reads TGTGCCAGCATGCAGGGACCCGGGGCCAACGTCCTGACTTTC. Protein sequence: CASMQGPGANVLTF.

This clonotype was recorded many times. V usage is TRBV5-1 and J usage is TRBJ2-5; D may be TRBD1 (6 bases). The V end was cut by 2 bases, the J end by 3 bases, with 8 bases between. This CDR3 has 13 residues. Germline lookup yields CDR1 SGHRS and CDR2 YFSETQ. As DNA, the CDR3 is TGCGCCAGCAGCTTTGGGGGCGAAGAGACCCAGTACTTC. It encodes CASSFGGEETQYF.

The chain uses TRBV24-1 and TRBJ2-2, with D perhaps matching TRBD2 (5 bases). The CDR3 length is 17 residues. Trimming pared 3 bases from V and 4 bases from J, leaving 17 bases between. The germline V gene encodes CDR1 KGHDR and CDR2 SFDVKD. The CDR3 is CATSDREYAPSTGELFF. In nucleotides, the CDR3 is TGTGCCACCAGTGATCGGGAATATGCCCCGAGCACCGGGGAGCTGTTTTTT.

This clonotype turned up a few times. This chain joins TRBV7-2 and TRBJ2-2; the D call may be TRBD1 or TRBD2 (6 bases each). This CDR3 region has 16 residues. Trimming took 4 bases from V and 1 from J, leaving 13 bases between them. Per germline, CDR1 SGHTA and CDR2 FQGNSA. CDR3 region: CASSSLGGLNTGELFF. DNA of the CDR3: TGTGCCAGCAGCTCCTTGGGGGGCTTGAACACCGGGGAGCTGTTTTTT.

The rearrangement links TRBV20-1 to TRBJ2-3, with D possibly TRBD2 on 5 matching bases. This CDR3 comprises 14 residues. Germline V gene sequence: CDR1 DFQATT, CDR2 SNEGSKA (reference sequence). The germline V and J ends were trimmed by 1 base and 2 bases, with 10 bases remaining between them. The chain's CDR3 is CSARGKRNTDTQYF. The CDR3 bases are TGCAGTGCTAGAGGGAAGCGGAACACAGATACGCAGTATTTT.

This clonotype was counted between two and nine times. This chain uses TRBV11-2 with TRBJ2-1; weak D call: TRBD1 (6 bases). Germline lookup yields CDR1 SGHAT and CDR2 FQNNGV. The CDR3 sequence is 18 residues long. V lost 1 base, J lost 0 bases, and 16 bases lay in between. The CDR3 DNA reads TGTGCCAGCAGCTTAGGAGTGGGGGCCAAGAGCTCCTACAATGAGCAGTTCTTC. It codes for CASSLGVGAKSSYNEQFF.

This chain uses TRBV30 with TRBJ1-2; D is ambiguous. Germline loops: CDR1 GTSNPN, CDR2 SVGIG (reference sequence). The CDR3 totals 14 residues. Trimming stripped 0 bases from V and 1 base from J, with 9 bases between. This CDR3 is CAWSVQFGNYGYTF. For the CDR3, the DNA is TGTGCCTGGAGTGTACAGTTTGGTAACTATGGCTACACCTTC.

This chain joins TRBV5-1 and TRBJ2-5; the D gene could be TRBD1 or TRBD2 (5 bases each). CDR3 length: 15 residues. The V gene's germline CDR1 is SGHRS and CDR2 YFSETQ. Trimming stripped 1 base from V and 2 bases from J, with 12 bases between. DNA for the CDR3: TGCGCCAGCAGCTTGCACGGGACCGCACAAGAGACCCAGTACTTC. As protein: CASSLHGTAQETQYF.

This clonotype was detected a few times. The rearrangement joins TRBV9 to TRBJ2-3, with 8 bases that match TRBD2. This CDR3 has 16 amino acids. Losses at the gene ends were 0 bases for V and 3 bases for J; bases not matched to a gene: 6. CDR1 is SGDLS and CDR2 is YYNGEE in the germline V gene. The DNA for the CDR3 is TGTGCCAGCAGCGTAGTCGCGGGAGGATGGACAGATACGCAGTATTTT. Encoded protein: CASSVVAGGWTDTQYF.

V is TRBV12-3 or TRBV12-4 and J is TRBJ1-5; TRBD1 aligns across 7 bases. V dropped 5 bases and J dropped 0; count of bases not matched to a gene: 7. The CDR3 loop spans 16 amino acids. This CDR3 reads CASSTRTGNSNQPQHF. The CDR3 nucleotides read TGTGCCAGCAGTACTAGGACAGGTAATAGCAATCAGCCCCAGCATTTT.

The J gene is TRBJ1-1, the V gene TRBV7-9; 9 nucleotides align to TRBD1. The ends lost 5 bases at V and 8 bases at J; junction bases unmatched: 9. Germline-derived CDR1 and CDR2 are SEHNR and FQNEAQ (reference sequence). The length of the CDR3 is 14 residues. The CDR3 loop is CASSPGQGGAEAFF. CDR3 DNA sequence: TGTGCCAGCAGCCCGGGACAGGGAGGCGCCGAAGCTTTCTTT.

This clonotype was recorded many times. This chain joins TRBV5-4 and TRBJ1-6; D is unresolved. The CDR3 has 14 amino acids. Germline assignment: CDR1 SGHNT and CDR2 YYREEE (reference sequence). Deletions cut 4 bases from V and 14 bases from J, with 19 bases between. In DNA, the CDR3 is TGTGCCAGCAGCCACATCCTGGCCGGGGAGGCCCTCCACTTT. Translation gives CASSHILAGEALHF.

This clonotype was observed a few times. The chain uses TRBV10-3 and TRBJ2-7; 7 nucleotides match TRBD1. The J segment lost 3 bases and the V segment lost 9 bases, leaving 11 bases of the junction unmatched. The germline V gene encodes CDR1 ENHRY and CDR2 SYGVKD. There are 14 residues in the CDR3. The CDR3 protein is CAIRSGTDNYEQYF. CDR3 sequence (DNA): TGTGCCATTCGGTCCGGGACAGACAACTACGAGCAGTACTTC.